A single sample is the source of the 13 T cell receptor beta chains below, sequenced in a study of CD8 T cells in ankylosing spondylitis. TCRdb reanalysed the 5' RACE reads using MiXCR and keeps one entry per CDR3 protein. This table holds 220,000 or so distinct CDR3 sequences, roughly a tenth found once. The sequencing input was blood, either unsorted or a sorted T cell fraction (not recorded which). All receptors come from a male donor with ankylosing spondylitis or in good health (not recorded which).

This clonotype was observed many times. The rearrangement uses TRBV11-2 and TRBJ2-3; 9 bases are shared with TRBD1. CDR1 and CDR2 (germline): SGHAT, FQNNGV. The CDR3 is made up of 15 amino acids. V lost 4 bases to trimming and J lost 6 bases; unmatched junction nucleotides: 8. The CDR3 loop reads CASSWGGTGMDTQYF. CDR3 bases: TGTGCCAGCAGCTGGGGAGGGACAGGGATGGATACGCAGTATTTT.

The rearrangement uses TRBV9 and TRBJ2-3, with TRBD2 matching 10 bases. Losses at the gene ends were 5 bases for V and 5 bases for J; bases not matched to a gene: 11. This CDR3 has 16 amino acids. Germline V CDR1 and CDR2: SGDLS, YYNGEE. The CDR3 here is CASSGLAGARGDTQYF. The CDR3 DNA is TGTGCCAGCAGTGGTCTAGCGGGGGCCCGAGGAGATACGCAGTATTTT. The variable domain in full, completed from reference TRBV9 and TRBJ2-3, reads DSGVTQTPKHLITATGQRVTLRCSPRSGDLSVYWYQQSLDQGLQFLIQYYNGEERAKGNILERFSAQQFPDLHSELNLSSLELGDSALYFCASSGLAGARGDTQYFGPGTRLTVL.

This clonotype was seen at least ten times. The chain joins TRBV5-5 to TRBJ1-1; no clear D. The CDR3 loop spans 14 amino acids. Trimming cost V 1 base and J 2 bases, with 9 bases left between them. CDR1 is SGHKS and CDR2 is YYEKEE in the germline V gene (reference sequence). CDR3 sequence (DNA): TGTGCCAGCAGCTTGTGGGCAGAAAACACTGAAGCTTTCTTT. Translating it yields CASSLWAENTEAFF.

This clonotype came up many times. The chain links TRBV20-1 to TRBJ1-2; D is unresolved. Trimming pared 3 bases from V and 8 bases from J, leaving 10 bases between. Looked up from germline, CDR1 is DFQATT and CDR2 is SNEGSKA (reference sequence). CDR3 size: 11 residues. DNA for the CDR3: TGCAGTGCTAGTGAGGACGGAGGCTACACCTTC. Protein: CSASEDGGYTF.

This clonotype was detected a few times. The CDR3 region is CASSLDPGTQSTDTQYF. DNA of the CDR3: TGCGCCAGCAGCTTGGACCCGGGGACACAAAGCACAGATACGCAGTATTTT. This chain joins TRBV5-1 and TRBJ2-3, with TRBD1 as a possible D gene (6 bases). This CDR3 spans 17 amino acids. Germline loops: CDR1 SGHRS, CDR2 YFSETQ. V was cut by 0 bases and J by 0 bases, with 14 bases left in between.

In this sample, this clonotype turned up a few times. V and J are TRBV5-1 and TRBJ2-7; D may be TRBD1 (5 bases). The CDR3 covers 14 residues. V lost 1 base and J lost 6, with 14 bases in between. Germline V gene data show CDR1 as SGHRS and CDR2 as YFSETQ. This chain's CDR3 is CASSLTQGAGEQYF. As DNA, the CDR3 is TGCGCCAGCAGCTTGACGCAGGGTGCCGGCGAGCAGTACTTC.

This clonotype has a count of ten or more. V gene TRBV18 combines with J gene TRBJ1-1, with D possibly being TRBD1 (6 bases). This CDR3 is built from 14 residues. Trimming took 2 bases from V and 1 from J, leaving 8 bases between them. The V gene's germline CDR1 is KGHSH and CDR2 LQKENI. The CDR3 reads CASSPRGQNTEAFF. CDR3 DNA: TGTGCCAGCTCACCAAGGGGACAGAACACTGAAGCTTTCTTT.

This clonotype was recorded at least ten times. The chain joins TRBV20-1 to TRBJ1-5; no clear D. This CDR3 comprises 13 residues. V gave up 5 bases and J gave up 3 bases, with 11 bases separating them. Germline values: CDR1 DFQATT, CDR2 SNEGSKA (reference sequence). The CDR3 loop reads CSAYKSDNQPQHF. The CDR3 nucleotides are TGCAGTGCTTATAAATCGGACAATCAGCCCCAGCATTTT.

For this clonotype: A read error may account for a junction end that differs from germline. CDR3 in amino acids: CGTSERSRFVYEQFF. In DNA, the CDR3 is TGTGGCACCAGTGAGCGCTCCCGGTTTGTTTATGAGCAGTTCTTC. The chain carries TRBV24-1 and TRBJ2-1; D gene ambiguous. The CDR3 is 15 residues long. CDR1 KGHDR and CDR2 SFDVKD come from the germline V gene.

This clonotype has ten or more counts. The chain carries TRBV30 and TRBJ2-3; D gene uncertain. CDR1 is GTSNPN and CDR2 is SVGIG in the germline V gene (reference sequence). Trimming pared 4 bases from V and 3 bases from J, leaving 11 bases between. The CDR3 runs to 13 residues. CDR3 DNA: TGTGCCTGGACCCCCAGCGAGACAGATACGCAGTATTTT. Its protein product is CAWTPSETDTQYF.

Ten or more counts support this clonotype. CDR3 protein: CASSPRTSTEAFF. The CDR3 coding sequence is TGTGCCAGCAGTCCCCGGACTAGCACTGAAGCTTTCTTT. The chain has TRBV12-3 or TRBV12-4 and TRBJ1-1; D is uncertain. Trimming pared 5 bases from V and 4 bases from J, leaving 11 bases between. The CDR3 covers 13 residues.

This clonotype was seen at least ten times. This chain links TRBV7-8 with TRBJ2-3; D assignment may be TRBD1 or TRBD2 (5 bases each). Germline values: CDR1 SGHVS, CDR2 FQNEAQ. Trimming cost V 11 bases and J 3 bases, with 15 bases left between them. CDR3 length: 13 residues. CDR3 nucleotides: TGTGCCGGCCATTTGAGGGGAACAGATACGCAGTATTTT. Translating gives CAGHLRGTDTQYF.

Note on this clonotype: A much larger clone sits a single nucleotide away, making a read error possible. The V and J genes are TRBV5-1 and TRBJ2-5; D might be TRBD2 (7 bases). Germline CDR1 and CDR2: SGHRS and YFSETQ. This CDR3 has 16 amino acids. Trimming stripped 3 bases from V and 5 bases from J, with 20 bases between. DNA of the CDR3: TGCGCCAGCAGCTCGGGGGCCGGACTAGTATGGGAGACCCAGTACTTC. This sequence encodes CASSSGAGLVWETQYF.